A single sample gave rise to the 11 T cell receptor beta chains below, sequenced in a study of T cells in women clearing cervical HPV infection. Repertoires were generated with immunoSEQ multiplex PCR, while TCRdb's copy carries only in-frame clones and drops some. This sample's table reports approximately 35,000 clones. Sequencing was done on a sample of blood buffy coat. These receptors were obtained from a woman between 18 and 75 years old with a cervical HPV16 infection that either progressed to CIN3+ or cleared (not recorded which).

On this clone: The CDR3 end is not reached by the read, which stops 3 residues before it; the germline J gene fills it in. The genes are TRBV10-3 and TRBJ2-5, with a possible D match to TRBD1 (5 bases). V was clipped by 4 bases and J by 4 bases, with 10 bases between them. The CDR3 runs to 13 residues. CDR1 and CDR2 from the germline V gene are ENHRY and SYGVKD. This CDR3 reads CAISVDSPETQYF. The covered CDR3 bases are TGTGCCATCAGTGTAGACAGCCCAGAGACC.

Note on this clone: The read stops 3 residues short of the end of the CDR3; the missing end is completed from the germline J gene. V gene TRBV20-1 combines with J gene TRBJ2-1; 7 bases fit TRBD1. The CDR3 is 13 residues long. Trimming cost V 4 bases and J 4 bases; bases outside gene matches: 4. The germline V gene has CDR1 DFQATT and CDR2 SNEGSKA (reference sequence). CDR3 DNA (partial): TGCAGTGCTACCGGGACAGCATACAATGAG. This encodes CSATGTAYNE. The complete CDR3 sequence is CSATGTAYNEQFF.

About this clone: Coverage ceases 3 residues before the CDR3 finishes, and the germline J gene fills in the end. The J gene is TRBJ1-1, the V gene TRBV29-1; 7 bases are shared with TRBD1. J lost 3 bases, V lost 6 bases, and 4 bases had no gene match. Germline loops: CDR1 SQVTM, CDR2 ANQGSEA. This CDR3 contains 12 residues. CDR3 residues: CSVGQAYTEAFF. CDR3 DNA, as far as it was read: TGCAGCGTCGGACAGGCGTACACTGAA. The variable domain in full, with the rest retrieved from reference TRBV29-1 and TRBJ1-1, is SAVISQKPSRDICQRGTSLTIQCQVDSQVTMMFWYRQQPGQSLTLIATANQGSEATYESGFVIDKFPISRPNLTFSTLTVSNMSPEDSSIYLCSVGQAYTEAFFGQGTRLTVV.

Concerning this clone itself: The missing CDR3 end, 3 residues past where the read stops, is filled in from the germline J gene. The chain employs TRBV19 and TRBJ1-1; 9 bases are shared with TRBD1. The germline CDR1 and CDR2 sequences are LNHDA and SQIVND (reference sequence). The CDR3 totals 16 residues. V trimming: 1 base; J trimming: 1 base; junction bases outside the gene matches: 4. The sequenced part of the CDR3 DNA is TGTGCCAGTAGTATAGGGACAGGGGTCCGGAACACTGAA. Protein sequence: CASSIGTGVRNTE. In full, the CDR3 reads CASSIGTGVRNTEAFF.

A word on this clone: The read halts 3 residues ahead of the CDR3 end, with the missing end drawn from the germline J gene. The chain uses TRBV6-2 or TRBV6-3 and TRBJ1-1; 8 bases are shared with TRBD1. Germline V gives CDR1 MNHEY, CDR2 SVGEGT. The CDR3 sequence is 14 residues long. The trim removed 1 base at V and 6 bases at J, leaving 4 bases unmatched. The CDR3: CASSYLGGQAEAFF. The CDR3 bases that were read are TGTGCCAGCAGTTACTTGGGGGGACAGGCTGAA.

Concerning this clone itself: The sequence runs out 3 residues before the end of the CDR3; the remainder is reconstructed from the germline J gene. The V call is TRBV29-1, the J call TRBJ2-7; 7 bases map to TRBD2. The CDR3 loop spans 13 amino acids. CDR1 SQVTM and CDR2 ANQGSEA come from the germline V gene. Trimming took 7 bases from V and 4 from J; bases not matched to a gene: 10. CDR3 DNA, as far as it was read: TGCAGCGCTGGCGGCCGGGGGGATTACGAG. Protein sequence: CSAGGRGDYE. The full CDR3 reads CSAGGRGDYEQYF.

As to this clone: The CDR3 end falls 3 residues outside the read, so it is completed with the germline J gene. This rearrangement joins TRBV2 to TRBJ1-2, with a tentative D call TRBD1 (6 bases). The CDR3 consists of 13 residues. From germline, CDR1 is SNHLY and CDR2 FYNNEI. Trimming removed 6 bases from V and 0 bases from J, with 8 bases in between. The CDR3 DNA, read in part, is TGTGCCAGCAGCTGGGACACTAACTATGGC. Protein: CASSWDTNYG. The entire CDR3 protein reads CASSWDTNYGYTF. Full variable domain (outside the CDR3, taken from reference TRBV2 and TRBJ1-2): EPEVTQTPSHQVTQMGQEVILRCVPISNHLYFYWYRQILGQKVEFLVSFYNNEISEKSEIFDDQFSVERPDGSNFTLKIRSTKLEDSAMYFCASSWDTNYGYTFGSGTRLTVV.

The CDR3 bases that were read are TGCGCCAGCAGCTCTAACGCCAGGGTCAGGAACACTGAA. Translated, it gives CASSSNARVRNTE. The CDR3 in its entirety is CASSSNARVRNTEAFF. V usage is TRBV5-1 and J usage is TRBJ1-1, with D tentatively TRBD1 (5 bases). The sequence runs out 3 residues before the end of the CDR3; the remainder is reconstructed from the germline J gene. Trimming took off 3 bases at V and 1 base at J, with 16 bases between the two ends. The CDR3 is 16 residues long. Germline CDR1 reads SGHRS; CDR2 reads YFSETQ.

About this clone itself: The read terminates 3 residues before the CDR3 end, so the remaining end is supplied by the germline J gene. The genes are TRBV14 and TRBJ1-5; D possibly corresponds to TRBD1 (5 bases). CDR3 length: 13 residues. Germline loops: CDR1 SGHDN, CDR2 FVKESK. V shed 0 bases and J shed 6 bases, with 6 bases lying between them. The sequenced part of the CDR3 DNA is TGTGCCAGCAGCCAAGATCAGGGTCAGCCC. This codes for CASSQDQGQP. The whole CDR3 sequence is CASSQDQGQPQHF.

A note on this clone: The read terminates 3 residues ahead of where the CDR3 ends, so the germline J gene completes it. The V and J genes are TRBV5-1 and TRBJ2-5; the match to TRBD2 covers 16 bases. The germline gives CDR1 SGHRS, CDR2 YFSETQ. The V segment lost 4 bases and the J segment 4 bases; nucleotides outside the gene matches: 4. The CDR3 length is 16 residues. The CDR3 sequence is CASSLGTSGGGETQYF. The CDR3 DNA, read in part, is TGCGCCAGCAGCCTCGGGACTAGCGGGGGGGGAGAGACC. The full variable domain, rest sourced from reference TRBV5-1 and TRBJ2-5, is KAGVTQTPRYLIKTRGQQVTLSCSPISGHRSVSWYQQTPGQGLQFLFEYFSETQRNKGNFPGRFSGRQFSNSRSEMNVSTLELGDSALYLCASSLGTSGGGETQYFGPGTRLLVL.

Notes on this clone: The read comes to an end 3 residues before the CDR3 does, leaving the germline J gene to fill in the end. The chain joins TRBV28 to TRBJ2-1; 10 bases fit TRBD2. CDR3 length equals 14 residues. Germline V CDR1 and CDR2: MDHEN, SYDVKM. Losses at the gene ends were 8 bases for V and 8 bases for J; bases not matched to a gene: 9. CDR3 DNA, as far as it was read: TGTGCCAGCCAACCTAGCGGGGGATCCCATGAG. Amino acids: CASQPSGGSHE. The CDR3 as a whole reads CASQPSGGSHEQFF. Using reference TRBV28 and TRBJ2-1 for the parts outside the CDR3, the full variable domain is DVKVTQSSRYLVKRTGEKVFLECVQDMDHENMFWYRQDPGLGLRLIYFSYDVKMKEKGDIPEGYSVSREKKERFSLILESASTNQTSMYLCASQPSGGSHEQFFGPGTRLTVL.